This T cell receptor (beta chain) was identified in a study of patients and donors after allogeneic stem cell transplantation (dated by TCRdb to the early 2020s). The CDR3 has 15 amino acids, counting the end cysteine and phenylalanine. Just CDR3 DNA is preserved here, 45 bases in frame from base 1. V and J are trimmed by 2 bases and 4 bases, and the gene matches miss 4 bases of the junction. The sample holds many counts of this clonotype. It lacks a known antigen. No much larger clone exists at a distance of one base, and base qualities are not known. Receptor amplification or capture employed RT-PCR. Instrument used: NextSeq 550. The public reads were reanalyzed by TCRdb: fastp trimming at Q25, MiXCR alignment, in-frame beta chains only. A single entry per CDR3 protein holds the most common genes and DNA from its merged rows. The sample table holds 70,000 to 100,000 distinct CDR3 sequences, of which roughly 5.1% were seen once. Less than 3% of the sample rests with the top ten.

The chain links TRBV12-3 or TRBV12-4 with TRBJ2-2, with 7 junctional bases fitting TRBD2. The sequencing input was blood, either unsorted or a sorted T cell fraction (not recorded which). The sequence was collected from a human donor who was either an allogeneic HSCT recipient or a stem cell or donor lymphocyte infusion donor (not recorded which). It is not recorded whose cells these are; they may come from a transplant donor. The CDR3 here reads CASSLLAGVTGELFF. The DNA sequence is TGTGCCAGCAGTTTATTGGCGGGAGTCACCGGGGAGCTGTTTTTT.